The T cell receptor beta chain under discussion was sequenced for a study of cytomegalovirus exposure and HLA in healthy donors (dated by TCRdb to 2016 to 2017). Concerning the study at large: According to a later analysis, one platform produced both the roughly 130 validation repertoires and the roughly 660 repertoires of the first cohort. The study aimed to test whether signatures of past pathogen exposure could be identified by cataloging public T cell receptors. A separate validation cohort of 90 to 150 different subjects was used in addition to the roughly 700-subject first cohort. To predict cytomegalovirus infection status, the study brought together high-throughput TCR immunosequencing, statistical association of individual TCRs with disease status, and machine learning.

Donors formed part of the validation cohort, which comprised 120 subjects and was distinct from the first cohort of several hundred subjects. V and J are trimmed by 10 bases and 8 bases, and the gene matches miss 15 bases of the junction. The CDR3 goes from the cysteine to the phenylalanine over 15 residues. Just CDR3 DNA is preserved here, 45 bases in frame from base 1. CDR1 MNHEY and CDR2 SVGAGI are derived from the germline V gene. Preparation of the library involved the immunoSEQ multiplex PCR assay. Turning to the authors' computational methods: A statistical classification framework was developed to diagnose cytomegalovirus status using the catalog of TCR beta chain sequences. What TCRdb holds here is the immuneACCESS table cut down to in-frame rearrangements. Part of the clones is not present; checked against another copy, under half of the missing clones reflect an unresolved V gene, and the others are unexplained. V, J and clone size derive from that table, while D and trimming were established from the DNA sequence. The sample table lists 160,000 or so clones, approximately 86% of them with a count of one. Approximately 2% of the sample is taken by the ten largest.

General conclusions and limits of the study: In the study, roughly 160 TCR beta chains were listed as associated with cytomegalovirus. Three of the identified cytomegalovirus-associated TCR beta chains were confirmed in vitro to be specific for cytomegalovirus antigens. Most TCR sequences were observed very rarely across donors, whereas some public TCRs were present in many individuals. The authors suggested that the approach could potentially be extended to other disease states and immunological phenotypes. The classifier was reported to diagnose cytomegalovirus status with high specificity and sensitivity in both the original cohort and the validation cohort. Subsequent analysis determined that TCRs grouped into clusters in the first cohort also showed a tendency toward co-occurrence across the 90 to 150 validation repertoires, and roughly 94% of cluster scores exceeded 0. All 120 or so repertoires were used to score co-occurrence in the validation cohort in a later analysis, because that analysis had no HLA typing for the cohort.

About this clone: It lacks a known antigen. Per-nucleotide qualities are absent, and no much larger clonotype sits a single base away.

The source material was PBMCs. The source is a young man in good health and CMV-seropositive. The rearrangement combines TRBV6-5 with TRBJ1-2; 11 of the junction bases match TRBD1. The CDR3 has the sequence CATYTRTGGGGGYTF. The DNA sequence is TGTGCCACCTATACCAGGACAGGGGGCGGAGGAGGCTACACCTTC.